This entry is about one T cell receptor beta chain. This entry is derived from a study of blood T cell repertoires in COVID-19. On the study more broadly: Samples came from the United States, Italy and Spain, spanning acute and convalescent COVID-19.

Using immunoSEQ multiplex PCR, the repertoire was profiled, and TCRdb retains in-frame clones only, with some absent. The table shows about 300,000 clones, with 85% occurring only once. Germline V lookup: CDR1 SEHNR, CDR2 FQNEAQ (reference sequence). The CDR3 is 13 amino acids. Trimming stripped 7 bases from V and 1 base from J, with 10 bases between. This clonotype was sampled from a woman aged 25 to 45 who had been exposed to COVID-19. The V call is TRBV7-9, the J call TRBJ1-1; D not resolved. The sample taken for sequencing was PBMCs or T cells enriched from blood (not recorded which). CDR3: CASTRTANTEAFF. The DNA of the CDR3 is TGTGCCAGCACCCGGACTGCGAACACTGAAGCTTTCTTT.